The 24 T cell receptor beta chains reported below all come from one sample, sequenced in a study of blood T cell repertoires in COVID-19. The method was immunoSEQ multiplex PCR; TCRdb's version includes in-frame clones alone and lacks a portion of them. Among tens of thousands of clones listed, roughly nine tenths were seen once. The sample was peripheral blood. These receptors all stem from a man between 60 and 70 years old with acute or convalescent COVID-19.

The table lists this clone with a few counts. V usage is TRBV7-9 and J usage is TRBJ2-7, with 9 nucleotides matching TRBD1. Looked up from germline, CDR1 is SEHNR and CDR2 is FQNEAQ (reference sequence). The CDR3 loop spans 14 amino acids. V lost 4 bases, J lost 3 bases, and 4 bases stayed unmatched. CDR3 nucleotide sequence: TGTGCCAGCAGCTGGGGACAGGGAAACTACGAGCAGTACTTC. This sequence encodes CASSWGQGNYEQYF. The full variable domain, in which reference TRBV7-9 and TRBJ2-7 provide the parts outside the CDR3, is DTGVSQNPRHKITKRGQNVTFRCDPISEHNRLYWYRQTLGQGPEFLTYFQNEAQLEKSRLLSDRFSAERPKGSFSTLEIQRTEQGDSAMYLCASSWGQGNYEQYFGPGTRLTVT.

This chain connects TRBV5-1 to TRBJ2-6; 7 bases agree with TRBD1. This CDR3 contains 17 residues. Germline trimming cut 4 bases from V and 1 base from J; bases unmatched to any gene: 8. Germline loops: CDR1 SGHRS, CDR2 YFSETQ. CDR3 region: CASSPTGSTSGANVLTF. CDR3 DNA sequence: TGCGCCAGCAGCCCGACAGGGAGTACGTCTGGGGCCAACGTCCTGACTTTC.

The V call is TRBV29-1, the J call TRBJ2-5; TRBD1 might be the D (6 bases). The CDR3 runs to 15 residues. Germline CDR1 and CDR2: SQVTM and ANQGSEA. Deletions cut 3 bases from V and 2 bases from J, with 16 bases between. CDR3 coding DNA: TGCAGCGTTGAGACAGGTCGAGGGGGTCAAGAGACCCAGTACTTC. Translation gives CSVETGRGGQETQYF.

The chain recombines TRBV6-6 with TRBJ2-2, with TRBD1 matching 7 bases. Germline V gene data show CDR1 as MNHNY and CDR2 as SVGAGI (reference sequence). V was clipped by 5 bases and J by 3 bases; unmatched bases: 6. The CDR3 is 15 residues long. The CDR3 sequence: CASSQAQGDTGELFF. Here the CDR3 DNA reads TGTGCCAGCAGTCAGGCTCAGGGGGACACCGGGGAGCTGTTTTTT.

The sample holds one count of this clone. Here the CDR3 DNA reads TGCAGCGTTGAGCGACAGGTCCAGTCTGAAGCTTTCTTT. It is translated as CSVERQVQSEAFF. This chain uses TRBV29-1 with TRBJ1-1, with a tentative D call TRBD1 (6 bases). The CDR3 spans 13 residues. CDR1 and CDR2 (germline): SQVTM, ANQGSEA. Trimming left V 3 bases short and J 6 bases short, with 14 bases between.

J is TRBJ1-4 and V is TRBV7-9; tentatively, D is TRBD1 (5 bases). With 8 bases removed from V and 8 bases from J, the gap between germline ends came to 18 bases. CDR1 is SEHNR, CDR2 FQNEAQ, per germline (reference sequence). The CDR3 runs 14 residues. In DNA, the CDR3 is TGTGCCAGCGCTAGGGCAGGGATGAGGGAAAAACTGTTTTTT. It codes for CASARAGMREKLFF.

The chain recombines TRBV11-3 with TRBJ1-2, with D perhaps matching TRBD1 (5 bases). Germline V gene lookup returns CDR1 SGHNT and CDR2 YENEEA. Trimming stripped 0 bases from V and 4 bases from J, with 12 bases between. This CDR3 is 15 amino acids long. This CDR3 is CASSLDDATAYGYTF. The CDR3 DNA reads TGTGCCAGCAGCTTAGATGACGCGACAGCCTATGGCTACACCTTC.

The gene calls are TRBV15 and TRBJ1-4, with TRBD1 matching over 11 bases. The CDR3 is 15 amino acids. Germline-derived CDR1 and CDR2 are LNHNV and YYDKDF (reference sequence). J was trimmed by 7 bases and V by 1 base; bases with no gene match: 2. The CDR3 DNA follows: TGTGCCACCAGCAGAGTTGGGACAGGGGGTGAAAAACTGTTTTTT. Amino acids: CATSRVGTGGEKLFF.

The rearrangement joins TRBV18 to TRBJ2-7; TRBD1 aligns across 8 bases. Germline V gives CDR1 KGHSH, CDR2 LQKENI. The ends lost 3 bases at V and 5 bases at J; junction bases unmatched: 0. This CDR3 has 12 amino acids. In DNA, the CDR3 is TGTGCCAGCTCACCGGGACAGGACGAGCAGTACTTC. This encodes CASSPGQDEQYF.

This clone has just one count. The CDR3, as DNA: TGCGCCAGCAGCCCTTACCCGACAGGGGACAACTATGGCTACACCTTC. It translates to CASSPYPTGDNYGYTF. The rearrangement links TRBV5-1 to TRBJ1-2, with 8 bases that match TRBD1. This CDR3 has 16 residues. Germline-derived CDR1 and CDR2 are SGHRS and YFSETQ. The V gene end was trimmed by 4 bases and the J gene end by 2 bases; junction bases not matched to a gene: 10.

This clone was seen only once. The CDR3 DNA sequence: TGTGCCAGCAGCTTAAAGTCTAACCCGAGAGCTTTCTTT. Translation gives CASSLKSNPRAFF. This chain links TRBV7-9 with TRBJ1-1; no firm D call. V lost 2 bases and J lost 10, with 14 bases in between. The CDR3 is made up of 13 amino acids. Per germline, CDR1 SEHNR and CDR2 FQNEAQ (reference sequence).

The rearrangement joins TRBV14 to TRBJ2-5, with TRBD2 identical over 13 bases. Per the germline V gene, CDR1 is SGHDN and CDR2 is FVKESK. The J segment lost 1 base and the V segment lost 5 bases, leaving 13 bases of the junction unmatched. CDR3 size: 19 residues. The CDR3: CASSGRDRGLAGLQETQYF. CDR3 coding DNA: TGTGCCAGCAGCGGCCGGGACAGGGGACTAGCGGGGCTCCAAGAGACCCAGTACTTC. The full variable domain, rest sourced from reference TRBV14 and TRBJ2-5, is EAGVTQFPSHSVIEKGQTVTLRCDPISGHDNLYWYRRVMGKEIKFLLHFVKESKQDESGMPNNRFLAERTGGTYSTLKVQPAELEDSGVYFCASSGRDRGLAGLQETQYFGPGTRLLVL.

CDR3 in DNA: TGTGCCAGCAGCTTATTCGGTCAGGGAGGCCAGCCCCAGCATTTT. Residues: CASSLFGQGGQPQHF. J is TRBJ1-5 and V is TRBV7-2; D is perhaps TRBD1 (5 bases). The CDR3 totals 15 residues. Trimming shortened V by 2 bases and J by 7 bases, and 15 bases separated the two germline ends. Germline assignment: CDR1 SGHTA and CDR2 FQGNSA.

The rearrangement joins TRBV30 to TRBJ1-1; maybe TRBD1 (5 bases). CDR3 length: 14 amino acids. Germline V gives CDR1 GTSNPN, CDR2 SVGIG (reference sequence). With 0 bases removed from V and 6 bases from J, the gap between germline ends came to 14 bases. The CDR3: CAWSVLPGEAEAFF. The CDR3 DNA follows: TGTGCCTGGAGTGTACTTCCGGGGGAAGCTGAAGCTTTCTTT. Supplemented by reference TRBV30 and TRBJ1-1, the full variable domain reads SQTIHQWPATLVQPVGSPLSLECTVEGTSNPNLYWYRQAAGRGLQLLFYSVGIGQISSEVPQNLSASRPQDRQFILSSKKLLLSDSGFYLCAWSVLPGEAEAFFGQGTRLTVV.

The chain carries TRBV12-3 or TRBV12-4 and TRBJ2-1, with D perhaps TRBD2 (7 bases). This CDR3 has 13 amino acids. V was shortened by 6 bases and J by 4 bases, with 10 bases between the two germline ends. CDR3 in amino acids: CASRGGVYNEQFF. In DNA, the CDR3 is TGTGCCAGCAGAGGGGGGGTATACAATGAGCAGTTCTTC.

In regard to this clone: A junction end diverges from the germline sequence, so it may reflect a read error. J is TRBJ1-2 and V is TRBV7-7, with TRBD1 identical over 8 bases. The V gene's germline CDR1 is SSHAT and CDR2 FNYEAQ (reference sequence). The CDR3 runs to 18 residues. The CDR3: CASSTGGSGGDLSYGYTF. CDR3 sequence (DNA): TGTGCTAGCAGCACCGGGGGGTCAGGGGGCGATCTGTCCTATGGCTACACCTTC.

The V gene is TRBV7-9, the J gene TRBJ1-2, with 9 bases lining up with TRBD1. V shed 1 base, J shed 4 bases, and the junction held 4 bases outside the gene matches. CDR3 length: 15 amino acids. Germline CDR1 SEHNR, CDR2 FQNEAQ (reference sequence). In DNA form, the CDR3 reads TGTGCCAGCAGCTTAGTAGGGACAGGGACCTATGGCTACACCTTC. This gives the protein CASSLVGTGTYGYTF.

The J gene is TRBJ1-2, the V gene TRBV29-1, with a weak D call TRBD1 (5 bases). Germline values: CDR1 SQVTM, CDR2 ANQGSEA. With 3 bases removed from V and 4 bases from J, the gap between germline ends came to 9 bases. The CDR3 sequence is 12 residues long. In DNA form, the CDR3 reads TGCAGCGTTGAGGGGCTCTTCTATGGCTACACCTTC. Translation: CSVEGLFYGYTF.

V usage is TRBV6-5 and J usage is TRBJ1-6; the match to TRBD1 covers 7 bases. V was pared by 6 bases and J by 5 bases, with 4 bases of the junction left unmatched. CDR1 and CDR2 from the germline V gene are MNHEY and SVGAGI. The CDR3 is 14 amino acids. The CDR3 is CASSDRANNSPLHF. DNA for the CDR3: TGTGCCAGCAGCGACAGGGCCAATAATTCACCCCTCCACTTT.

The chain employs TRBV20-1 and TRBJ1-3; no definite D call. From germline, CDR1 is DFQATT and CDR2 SNEGSKA (reference sequence). The CDR3 sequence is 17 residues long. Trimming left V 3 bases short and J 0 bases short, with 18 bases between. The chain's CDR3 is CSASNLRGKSSGNTIYF. Here the CDR3 DNA reads TGCAGTGCTAGTAACCTGAGAGGGAAGAGCTCTGGAAACACCATATATTTT.

A single count supports this clone. One junction end does not reproduce the germline sequence, and a read error may be involved. The genes are TRBV24-1 and TRBJ1-2, with unresolved D. The germline V gene encodes CDR1 KGHDR and CDR2 SFDVKD. The CDR3 totals 12 residues. The CDR3 DNA sequence: TGTGCCACCAGTGACCAAAACTACGGCTACACCTTC. Protein product: CATSDQNYGYTF.

This chain joins TRBV5-1 and TRBJ2-1; D uncertain. Trimming took off 5 bases at V and 1 base at J, with 7 bases between the two ends. Germline V gives CDR1 SGHRS, CDR2 YFSETQ. The CDR3 consists of 13 residues. CDR3 residues: CASRSTSYNEQFF. CDR3 sequence (DNA): TGCGCCAGCAGGAGTACGTCCTACAATGAGCAGTTCTTC.

The chain joins TRBV19 to TRBJ2-1, with 13 bases that match TRBD2. The J segment lost 6 bases and the V segment lost 7 bases, leaving 6 bases of the junction unmatched. This CDR3 has 15 amino acids. CDR1 and CDR2 (germline): LNHDA, SQIVND (reference sequence). The CDR3 protein is CASITSGGAVNEQFF. DNA for the CDR3: TGTGCCAGTATAACTAGCGGGGGGGCGGTCAATGAGCAGTTCTTC. Drawing the rest from reference TRBV19 and TRBJ2-1, the complete variable domain is DGGITQSPKYLFRKEGQNVTLSCEQNLNHDAMYWYRQDPGQGLRLIYYSQIVNDFQKGDIAEGYSVSREKKESFPLTVTSAQKNPTAFYLCASITSGGAVNEQFFGPGTRLTVL.

This clone is a singleton in its sample. The genes are TRBV12-5 and TRBJ2-3, with 8 bases that match TRBD2. The germline V gene encodes CDR1 LGHNT and CDR2 FRNRAP. V shed 7 bases, J shed 6 bases, and the junction held 9 bases outside the gene matches. This CDR3 is built from 14 residues. CDR3 sequence (DNA): TGTGCTAGTGCCCAGGGACTAGACGGGGATACGCAGTATTTT. This gives the protein CASAQGLDGDTQYF.